The clone carrying this T cell receptor beta chain was counted a few times. Its antigen is undetermined. This specimen belongs to a study of molecular identifiers for immune sequencing clone quantification. About the research overall: RNA, taken in replicates from about 20,000 or 100,000 naive CD8 cells, was split five ways, with four sequenced. Findings and limits, study-wide: Spiked-in Jurkat TCR RNA corresponding to one cell was reported as detectable against 750,000 to 1,000,000 naive cells. Because of identical TCR molecules sharing a barcode, sizes of highly expanded clones could be underestimated. Naive cells had under 1% of molecules in clones above 20 RNA copies, effectors over 97%.

CDR1 and CDR2 (germline): LNHDA, SQIVND (reference sequence). The V end lost 3 bases, the J end lost 2 bases, and 11 bases lay between the germline ends. This CDR3 contains 14 residues. TCRdb used MiXCR to reprocess the PCR reads, holding one entry per CDR3 protein. The table has 490,000 or so distinct CDR3 sequences, around 25% seen once. The receptor's source is a human donor in good health. Some libraries in this study had Jurkat cell RNA spiked in. J is TRBJ2-7 and V is TRBV19; D may be TRBD2 (6 bases). What was sequenced was naive CD8+ T cells from blood, with Jurkat cell RNA spiked in. As to subset: FACS-sorted CD8+CD4-CCR7+CD45RA+ naive T cells. CDR3 sequence reads: CASSMGGVTYEQYF. CDR3 DNA sequence: TGTGCCAGTAGTATGGGCGGGGTGACCTACGAGCAGTACTTC.